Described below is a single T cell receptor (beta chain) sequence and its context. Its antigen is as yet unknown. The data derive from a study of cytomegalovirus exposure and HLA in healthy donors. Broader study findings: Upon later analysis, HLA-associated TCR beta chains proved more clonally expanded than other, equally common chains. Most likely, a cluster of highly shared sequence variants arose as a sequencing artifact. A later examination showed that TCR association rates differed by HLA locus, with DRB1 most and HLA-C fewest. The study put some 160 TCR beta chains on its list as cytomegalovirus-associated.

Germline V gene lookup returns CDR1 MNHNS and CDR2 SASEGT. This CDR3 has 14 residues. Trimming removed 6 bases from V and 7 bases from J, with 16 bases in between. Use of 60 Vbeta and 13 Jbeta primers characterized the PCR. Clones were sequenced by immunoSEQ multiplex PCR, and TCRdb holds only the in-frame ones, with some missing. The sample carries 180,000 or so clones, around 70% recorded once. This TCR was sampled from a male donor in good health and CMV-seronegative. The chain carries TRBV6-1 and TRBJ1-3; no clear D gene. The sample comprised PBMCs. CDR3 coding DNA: TGTGCCAGCAGGCCCTGGGGAGGGCGGAACACCATATATTTT. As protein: CASRPWGGRNTIYF.